This TCR beta chain was observed in a study of radiation and T cells in renal cell carcinoma. Stated time point: blood 4 weeks post-SBRT, at nephrectomy. The treatment denotes: 15 Gy SBRT to primary tumor, nephrectomy 4 weeks later. Radiation-treated patients gave blood at baseline, week 2 and week 4. Generated by immunoSEQ multiplex PCR, the TCRdb table keeps only in-frame clones and is missing some. The sample includes about 74,000 clones, about nine tenths of them seen just once. The TCR originated in an older woman with renal cell carcinoma. The sequencing used blood, collected from a patient whose treatment included radiotherapy and nephrectomy.

The CDR3 is CASSPARSSTDTQYF. The CDR3 DNA follows: TGTGCCAGCAGCCCAGCAAGATCTAGCACAGATACGCAGTATTTT. This chain connects TRBV7-9 to TRBJ2-3; D call uncertain. This CDR3 has 15 residues. Germline V lookup: CDR1 SEHNR, CDR2 FQNEAQ (reference sequence). Trimming removed 5 bases at V and 0 bases at J, with 12 bases between.